Listed here are 16 T cell receptor beta chains from one sample, sequenced in a study of blood T cells in healthy people across ages. The authors ran a second PCR of about 6 to 11 cycles using a sample-barcoded 5' primer and a J-beta primer mix. Each CDR3 protein gets one entry after TCRdb re-called the 5' RACE reads with MiXCR. The sample lists roughly 560,000 distinct CDR3 sequences, 24% occurring once. The sample was also reused in another study, on T cells of mothers and their children.

The sample taken for sequencing was blood. Receptors were obtained from a boy aged 5-17 years in good health.

The chain has TRBV7-8 and TRBJ2-3, with 8 bases identical to TRBD2. Germline V lookup: CDR1 SGHVS, CDR2 FQNEAQ. The CDR3 totals 19 residues. Trimming at V came to 2 bases and at J to 5 bases, leaving 18 bases not matched to a gene. In nucleotides, the CDR3 is TGTGCCAGCAGCTTACGGTGGGTTAGCGGGGCCCCCGTCGGAGATACGCAGTATTTT. Protein product: CASSLRWVSGAPVGDTQYF.

This clonotype has just a few counts. This chain joins TRBV18 and TRBJ1-2, with D hard to call. CDR1 and CDR2 from the germline V gene are KGHSH and LQKENI. V lost 3 bases and J 0 bases, leaving 14 bases between the germline ends. The CDR3 spans 16 residues. CDR3 residues: CASSPDVTLSNYGYTF. CDR3 nucleotides: TGTGCCAGCTCACCGGACGTGACACTATCTAACTATGGCTACACCTTC.

This clonotype was seen just once. V and J are TRBV7-2 and TRBJ2-3; 9 nucleotides match TRBD2. With 3 bases clipped from V and 4 bases from J, the junction kept 5 bases outside the gene matches. The V gene's germline CDR1 is SGHTA and CDR2 FQGNSA. CDR3 length equals 15 residues. The CDR3 DNA reads TGTGCCAGCAGCTTTGCGGGGGGGCCCGCAGATACGCAGTATTTT. It codes for CASSFAGGPADTQYF.

The V call is TRBV7-2, the J call TRBJ1-1; D is possibly TRBD1 (5 bases). Germline CDR1 reads SGHTA; CDR2 reads FQGNSA. Between the trimmed V and J ends, which lost 4 bases and 3 bases, there was a span of 12 bases. CDR3 length: 14 residues. The CDR3 spells CASSSLGGDTEAFF. CDR3 DNA sequence: TGTGCCAGCAGCTCCCTCGGGGGGGACACTGAAGCTTTCTTT.

The J gene is TRBJ2-7, the V gene TRBV5-1; D not resolved. CDR3 size: 13 residues. Trimming stripped 4 bases from V and 2 bases from J, with 10 bases between. Germline loops: CDR1 SGHRS, CDR2 YFSETQ. CDR3 residues: CASSPSFTYEQYF. The CDR3 bases are TGCGCCAGCAGCCCAAGCTTTACCTACGAGCAGTACTTC.

This clonotype was seen a handful of times. The chain joins TRBV2 to TRBJ1-1, with D perhaps TRBD1 (6 bases). The ends were cut back, 4 bases at V and 2 bases at J, with 11 bases in the middle. The germline V gene has CDR1 SNHLY and CDR2 FYNNEI. The CDR3 spans 14 residues. The CDR3 DNA reads as TGTGCCAGCAGTGTATACAGGGTAAACACTGAAGCTTTCTTT. This sequence encodes CASSVYRVNTEAFF.

The table lists this clonotype with a few counts. The chain combines TRBV20-1 with TRBJ2-5; D gene ambiguous. The closer fit of TRBJ2-7 to the DNA end suggests the J call may be wrong. This CDR3 is 12 amino acids long. The germline gives CDR1 DFQATT, CDR2 SNEGSKA (reference sequence). CDR3 sequence (DNA): TGCAGTGTTAGGTCGACCACCTACGAGCAGTACTTC. It encodes CSVRSTTYEQYF.

V gene TRBV5-1 combines with J gene TRBJ2-5; the match to TRBD2 covers 11 bases. The J call may be mistaken, given a closer DNA end match to TRBJ2-1. From germline, CDR1 is SGHRS and CDR2 YFSETQ. The CDR3 length is 14 residues. The CDR3 sequence is CASVLLAGDNEQFF. DNA of the CDR3: TGCGCCAGTGTATTACTAGCGGGAGACAATGAGCAGTTCTTC.

The CDR3 DNA follows: TGCGCCAGCAGCCAAGAGTTTGGTCAGAACACCGGGGAGCTGTTTTTT. It encodes CASSQEFGQNTGELFF. This chain connects TRBV4-3 to TRBJ2-2; D ambiguous. V was shortened by 0 bases and J by 1 base, with 9 bases between the two germline ends. The CDR3 loop spans 16 amino acids. Germline V gene lookup returns CDR1 LGHNA and CDR2 YSLEER.

This clonotype was picked up a small number of times. The chain is built from TRBV7-2 and TRBJ2-5; 13 bases are shared with TRBD2. J lost 4 bases, V lost 5 bases, and 10 bases had no gene match. Germline lookup yields CDR1 SGHTA and CDR2 FQGNSA. The CDR3 totals 17 residues. The CDR3 loop is CASSQGLAGPMGETQYF. DNA of the CDR3: TGTGCCAGCAGCCAGGGACTAGCGGGACCAATGGGAGAGACCCAGTACTTC.

This rearrangement joins TRBV12-3 or TRBV12-4 to TRBJ2-7; TRBD2 matches 7 bases. This CDR3 has 18 amino acids. V shed 3 bases, J shed 4 bases, and the junction held 18 bases outside the gene matches. CDR3 region: CASSLWEGLPKPVYEQYF. DNA of the CDR3: TGTGCCAGCAGTTTGTGGGAGGGCCTTCCCAAACCGGTTTACGAGCAGTACTTC.

This clonotype was seen only a few times. The rearrangement joins TRBV29-1 to TRBJ2-1; 10 bases map to TRBD1. Unmatched junction bases numbered 4, after V lost 4 bases and J lost 4 bases. The CDR3 is 14 residues long. In germline, CDR1 is SQVTM, CDR2 ANQGSEA. CDR3 residues: CSVAGQGDYNEQFF. The CDR3 nucleotides are TGCAGCGTTGCAGGACAGGGGGATTACAATGAGCAGTTCTTC.

This clonotype turned up a few times. This CDR3 is missing its conserved last phenylalanine or tryptophan, likely due to a read error. The limits of the CDR3 on the DNA are not certain, so only TCRdb's listed CDR3 is given. The genes are TRBV28 and TRBJ2-1; the D call of TRBD2 is as the table states it, not checked on the DNA. The CDR3 is 16 residues long, counting both termini. Germline lookup yields CDR1 MDHEN and CDR2 SYDVKM. CDR3 residues: CASSSPPGTSGRAMVL.

The table lists this clonotype with a few counts. Germline and junction disagree at one end, which may indicate a read error. This chain uses TRBV6-6 with TRBJ2-7, with TRBD2 matching over 8 bases. Germline CDR1 and CDR2: MNHNY and SVGAGI (reference sequence). There are 16 residues in the CDR3. CDR3 in amino acids: CASVGGGSKYSHEQYF. In nucleotides, the CDR3 is TGTGCCAGCGTAGGCGGGGGGTCAAAGTACTCCCACGAGCAGTACTTC.

The V call is TRBV20-1, the J call TRBJ2-7, with D possibly called TRBD1 or TRBD2 (5 bases each). CDR3 length: 14 amino acids. Germline loops: CDR1 DFQATT, CDR2 SNEGSKA (reference sequence). V gave up 6 bases and J gave up 2 bases, with 17 bases separating them. CDR3 in DNA: TGCAGTGCCTCTACGGGACGAGAGGCCTACGAGCAGTACTTC. As protein: CSASTGREAYEQYF.

The V call is TRBV5-1, the J call TRBJ1-6, with TRBD1 matching over 8 bases. CDR1 and CDR2 from the germline V gene are SGHRS and YFSETQ. V shed 2 bases, J shed 6 bases, and the junction held 4 bases outside the gene matches. The CDR3 is made up of 15 amino acids. The CDR3 region has the DNA TGCGCCAGCAGCTTTTGGGACAGGACTAATTCACCCCTCCACTTT. Protein sequence: CASSFWDRTNSPLHF.